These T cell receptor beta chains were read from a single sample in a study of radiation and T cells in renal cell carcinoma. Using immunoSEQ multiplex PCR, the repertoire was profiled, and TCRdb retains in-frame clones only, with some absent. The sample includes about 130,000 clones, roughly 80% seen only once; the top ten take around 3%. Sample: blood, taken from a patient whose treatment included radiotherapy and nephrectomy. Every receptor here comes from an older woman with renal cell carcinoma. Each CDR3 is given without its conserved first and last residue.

CDR3 protein: ASSHDRHPTYEQY
V gene: TRBV7-2
J gene: TRBJ2-7

CDR3 protein: ASSLSLRQGANEKLF
V gene: TRBV19
J gene: TRBJ1-4

CDR3 protein: ASSTWGGYT
V gene: TRBV6-1
J gene: TRBJ1-2

CDR3 protein: ASSLLNAVGRTNTEAF
V gene: TRBV11-2
J gene: TRBJ1-1

CDR3 protein: ASSIQGATGELF
V gene: TRBV5-4
J gene: TRBJ2-2

CDR3 protein: ASSLAPTESSYNEQF
V gene: TRBV7-9
J gene: TRBJ2-1

CDR3 protein: ASSYQGPGANVLT
V gene: TRBV5-5
J gene: TRBJ2-6

CDR3 protein: ASSTQGRPANYGYT
V gene: TRBV19
J gene: TRBJ1-2

CDR3 protein: ASSQETVLAGTYYEQY
V gene: TRBV14
J gene: TRBJ2-7

CDR3 protein: ASSVGARGNTEAF
V gene: TRBV2
J gene: TRBJ1-1

CDR3 protein: ASSLLGQGTNEQF
V gene: TRBV7-8
J gene: TRBJ2-1

CDR3 protein: ASSSGSGRTHEQY
V gene: TRBV5-1
J gene: TRBJ2-7

CDR3 protein: ASNGLNQPQH
V gene: TRBV28
J gene: TRBJ1-5

CDR3 protein: ASVRESTDTQY
V gene: TRBV2
J gene: TRBJ2-3

CDR3 protein: ASSEGTISSGANVLT
V gene: TRBV9
J gene: TRBJ2-6

CDR3 protein: ASSESWGPVAEAF
V gene: TRBV10-1
J gene: TRBJ1-1

CDR3 protein: ASSDLAGAGELF
V gene: TRBV6-4
J gene: TRBJ2-2

CDR3 protein: ASSLGDKAQETQY
V gene: TRBV11-2
J gene: TRBJ2-5

CDR3 protein: ASSPTDTQY
V gene: TRBV2
J gene: TRBJ2-3

CDR3 protein: ASSLAGTNYEQY
V gene: TRBV7-2
J gene: NA

CDR3 protein: ASSPTPAETQY
V gene: TRBV7-9
J gene: TRBJ2-5

CDR3 protein: ASSPRGTATREAF
V gene: TRBV7-2
J gene: TRBJ1-1

CDR3 protein: ASSLEGPKGLF
V gene: TRBV5-4
J gene: TRBJ2-2

CDR3 protein: ASSFRARYNEQF
V gene: TRBV28
J gene: TRBJ2-1

CDR3 protein: ASKGPDEQF
V gene: TRBV27
J gene: TRBJ2-1

CDR3 protein: ASSSSSRGMSNQPQH
V gene: TRBV19
J gene: TRBJ1-5

CDR3 protein: ASKGTSVYEQY
V gene: TRBV2
J gene: TRBJ2-7

CDR3 protein: ASSLGHYEQY
V gene: TRBV5-4
J gene: TRBJ2-7